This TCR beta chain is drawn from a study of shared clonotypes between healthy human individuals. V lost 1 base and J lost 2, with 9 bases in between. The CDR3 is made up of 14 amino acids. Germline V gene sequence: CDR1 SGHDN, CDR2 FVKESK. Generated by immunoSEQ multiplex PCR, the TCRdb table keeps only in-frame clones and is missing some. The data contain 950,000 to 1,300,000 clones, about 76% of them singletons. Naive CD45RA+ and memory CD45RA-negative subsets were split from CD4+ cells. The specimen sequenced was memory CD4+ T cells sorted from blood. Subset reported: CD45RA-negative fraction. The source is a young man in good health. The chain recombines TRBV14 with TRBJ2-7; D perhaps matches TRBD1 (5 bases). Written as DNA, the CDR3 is TGTGCCAGCAGCCAAGCCGACAGACCCTACGAGCAGTACTTC. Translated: CASSQADRPYEQYF.